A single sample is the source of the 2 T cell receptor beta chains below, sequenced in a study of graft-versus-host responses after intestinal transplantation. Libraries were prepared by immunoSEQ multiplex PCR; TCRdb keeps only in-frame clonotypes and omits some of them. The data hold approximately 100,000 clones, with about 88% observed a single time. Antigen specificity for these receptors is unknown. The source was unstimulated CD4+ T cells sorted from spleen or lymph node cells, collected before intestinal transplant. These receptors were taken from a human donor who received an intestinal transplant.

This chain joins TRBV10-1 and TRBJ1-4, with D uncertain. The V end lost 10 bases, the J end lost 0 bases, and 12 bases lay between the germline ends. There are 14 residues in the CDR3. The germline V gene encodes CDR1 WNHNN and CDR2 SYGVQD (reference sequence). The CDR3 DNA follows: TGCGCCACCCCGTGGCTTGCAACTAATGAAAAACTGTTTTTT. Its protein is CATPWLATNEKLFF.

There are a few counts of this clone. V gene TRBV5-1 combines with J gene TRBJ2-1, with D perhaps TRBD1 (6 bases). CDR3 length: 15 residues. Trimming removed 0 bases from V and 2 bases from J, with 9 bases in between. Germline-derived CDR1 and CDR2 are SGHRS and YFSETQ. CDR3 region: CASSLGQVTYNEQFF. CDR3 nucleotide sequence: TGCGCCAGCAGCTTGGGACAGGTAACCTACAATGAGCAGTTCTTC.